The clone carrying this T cell receptor beta chain was seen at least ten times. Its antigen remains unidentified. The germline gives CDR1 LNHNV, CDR2 YYDKDF (reference sequence). The CDR3 runs 14 residues. J lost 5 bases, V lost 5 bases, and 6 bases had no gene match. Uncontrolled infection, other autoimmune disease, pregnancy or lactation barred patients from enrollment. This specimen comes from a study of T cells in Graves' hyperthyroidism and ophthalmopathy. General study points: Prediction of ophthalmopathy progression came a median approximately 6.6 months pre-onset.

RNA transcripts yielded amplified TCR beta CDR3 regions. First-round RT-PCR of the TCR CDR3 relied on the HTBI primer set. One entry per CDR3 protein results from TCRdb running MiXCR on the multiplex PCR reads. The repertoire has around 380,000 distinct CDR3 sequences, less than 15% of them found once; the top ten carry less than 25%. The chain links TRBV15 to TRBJ1-2; 9 bases match TRBD1. What was sequenced was blood. The TCR sequence derives from a man aged 25 to 40 with Graves' hyperthyroidism that later progressed to Graves' ophthalmopathy. In nucleotides, the CDR3 is TGTGCCACCAGCCGGGACAGGGCAGGTTATGGCTACACCTTC. Amino acids: CATSRDRAGYGYTF.